The 31 T cell receptor beta chains below were found in one sample sequenced in a study of post-analysis software for immune sequencing data. Findings of the study overall: About 5 TRBV segments (TRBV5-6, TRBV5-1 and TRBV20-1 among them) occurred more frequently in patients than in controls.

No antigens are known for them. Libraries were made from TCR beta cDNA, and they carried unique molecular identifiers. TCRdb itself ran the PCR reads through MiXCR, one entry per CDR3 protein. The sample shows some 700,000 distinct CDR3 sequences, 59% of them seen only once. Sequences were obtained from blood. The receptors shown here come from a girl aged 2 to 10 with multiple sclerosis.

V gene TRBV29-1 combines with J gene TRBJ2-3, with TRBD1 matching over 7 bases. The length of the CDR3 is 13 residues. Looked up from germline, CDR1 is SQVTM and CDR2 is ANQGSEA. Losses at the gene ends were 4 bases for V and 1 base for J; bases not matched to a gene: 2. The chain's CDR3 is CSVGQGRTDTQYF. CDR3 DNA sequence: TGCAGCGTTGGACAGGGCCGCACAGATACGCAGTATTTT.

The chain has TRBV27 and TRBJ2-7; D might be TRBD1 (6 bases). CDR1 MNHEY and CDR2 SMNVEV come from the germline V gene (reference sequence). The ends were cut back, 2 bases at V and 5 bases at J, with 13 bases in the middle. The CDR3 has 14 residues. The CDR3 DNA sequence: TGTGCCAGCAGTTTACAGGACAGCATCCACGAGCAGTACTTC. Its translation is CASSLQDSIHEQYF.

The chain joins TRBV29-1 to TRBJ2-7; 8 bases match TRBD1. V lost 2 bases, J lost 4 bases, and 4 bases stayed unmatched. Germline V gene sequence: CDR1 SQVTM, CDR2 ANQGSEA. This CDR3 is built from 13 residues. CDR3 nucleotide sequence: TGCAGCGTTGAATTAGACAGGGGTTACGAGCAGTACTTC. Its protein product is CSVELDRGYEQYF.

The genes are TRBV6-5 and TRBJ2-3, with D possibly being TRBD1 (6 bases). The V end was cut by 4 bases, the J end by 9 bases, with 14 bases between. The germline V gene has CDR1 MNHEY and CDR2 SVGAGI. This CDR3 is 13 amino acids long. The CDR3 bases are TGTGCCAGCAGTTTAAACCAGGGGTTGACGCAGTATTTT. Residues: CASSLNQGLTQYF.

This chain links TRBV29-1 with TRBJ2-4; 8 nucleotides match TRBD1. The J call may be faulty, since TRBJ2-7 better matches the DNA end. Germline loops: CDR1 SQVTM, CDR2 ANQGSEA. This CDR3 contains 12 residues. In DNA, the CDR3 is TGCAGCGGAACAGGGGGGAGCTACGAGCAGTACTTC. It codes for CSGTGGSYEQYF.

This rearrangement joins TRBV5-1 to TRBJ1-5; 10 bases line up with TRBD1. Germline-derived CDR1 and CDR2 are SGHRS and YFSETQ. The ends lost 5 bases at V and 3 bases at J; junction bases unmatched: 8. The CDR3 consists of 16 residues. CDR3 coding DNA: TGCGCCAGCAGTTTACCGGGACAGGGGCCCAATCAGCCCCAGCATTTT. Amino acids: CASSLPGQGPNQPQHF.

V and J are TRBV5-8 and TRBJ2-1; TRBD2 agrees at 13 bases. V lost 4 bases and J lost 9; bases outside the gene matches: 7. This CDR3 is built from 15 residues. Germline CDR1 and CDR2: SGHTS and YDEGEE. The CDR3 loop is CASSTGLAGPTEQFF. The CDR3 DNA is TGTGCCAGCAGCACGGGACTAGCGGGACCCACTGAGCAGTTCTTC.

Comments on this clonotype: One end of the junction fails to match germline, which may point to a read error. The chain combines TRBV7-3 with TRBJ1-1; no definite D call. The CDR3 contains 14 residues. In germline, CDR1 is SGHTA, CDR2 FQGTGA. CDR3: CASSPTTENTEAFF. Here the CDR3 DNA reads TGTGCCAGCAGCCCTACCACAGAGAACACTGAGGCTTTCTTT. Full variable domain (missing parts from reference TRBV7-3 and TRBJ1-1): GAGVSQTPSNKVTEKGKYVELRCDPISGHTALYWYRQSLGQGPEFLIYFQGTGAADDSGLPNDRFFAVRPEGSVSTLKIQRTERGDSAVYLCASSPTTENTEAFFGQGTRLTVV.

The sample holds a few counts of this clonotype. This rearrangement joins TRBV12-3 or TRBV12-4 to TRBJ2-3; D is perhaps TRBD1 (6 bases). The CDR3 contains 15 residues. The V end was cut by 6 bases, the J end by 0 bases, with 13 bases between. CDR3 bases: TGTGCCAGCAGCTCCTACAGGGAGAGCACAGATACGCAGTATTTT. It codes for CASSSYRESTDTQYF.

This clonotype has only a few counts. This chain joins TRBV10-3 and TRBJ2-3, with D perhaps matching TRBD1 (6 bases). Germline CDR1 reads ENHRY; CDR2 reads SYGVKD. Trimming pared 4 bases from V and 3 bases from J, leaving 14 bases between. The CDR3 has 15 amino acids. In nucleotides, the CDR3 is TGTGCCATCAGTGCCCGACAGGAGGCGACAGATACGCAGTATTTT. This codes for CAISARQEATDTQYF.

The CDR3 loop reads CATSRQGALSEQFF. DNA of the CDR3: TGTGCCACCAGCCGACAGGGGGCCCTATCAGAGCAGTTCTTC. V gene TRBV12-3 or TRBV12-4 combines with J gene TRBJ2-1, with 10 bases aligning to TRBD1. This CDR3 contains 14 residues. V trimming: 10 bases; J trimming: 10 bases; junction bases outside the gene matches: 13.

This clonotype was observed a handful of times. The rearrangement uses TRBV4-2 and TRBJ2-3, with TRBD2 identical over 14 bases. The length of the CDR3 is 17 residues. J gave up 1 base and V 4 bases, and 4 bases lay outside the gene matches. Per the germline V gene, CDR1 is LGHNA and CDR2 is YNFKEQ. The CDR3 reads CASSRLGLAGGTDTQYF. As DNA, the CDR3 is TGTGCCAGCAGCCGCTTGGGACTAGCGGGGGGCACAGATACGCAGTATTTT.

The V gene is TRBV11-2, the J gene TRBJ2-3; a weak D match, TRBD1 (7 bases). CDR1 and CDR2 from the germline V gene are SGHAT and FQNNGV. This CDR3 is built from 16 residues. The V gene lost 5 bases and the J gene lost 0 bases, with 15 bases spanning the gap. This CDR3 is CASSPRGDTSTDTQYF. In DNA, the CDR3 is TGTGCCAGCAGCCCCAGGGGGGACACAAGCACAGATACGCAGTATTTT. Drawing the rest from reference TRBV11-2 and TRBJ2-3, the complete variable domain is EAGVAQSPRYKIIEKRQSVAFWCNPISGHATLYWYQQILGQGPKLLIQFQNNGVVDDSQLPKDRFSAERLKGVDSTLKIQPAKLEDSAVYLCASSPRGDTSTDTQYFGPGTRLTVL.

This rearrangement joins TRBV2 to TRBJ2-1; D might be TRBD1 (6 bases). Trimming left V 4 bases short and J 6 bases short, with 13 bases between. The germline CDR1 and CDR2 sequences are SNHLY and FYNNEI. The CDR3 has 14 residues. This chain's CDR3 is CASSGSTGINEQFF. The CDR3 region has the DNA TGTGCCAGCAGTGGGTCTACAGGGATCAATGAGCAGTTCTTC.

This chain uses TRBV5-5 with TRBJ2-7, with TRBD1 identical over 9 bases. Germline V lookup: CDR1 SGHKS, CDR2 YYEKEE (reference sequence). V lost 0 bases, J lost 3 bases, and 7 bases stayed unmatched. CDR3 length: 16 amino acids. CDR3 sequence (DNA): TGTGCCAGCAGCTTGGGAACAGGGGGCGGCCGCTACGAGCAGTACTTC. Translated: CASSLGTGGGRYEQYF.

J is TRBJ2-7 and V is TRBV27, with D perhaps assigned TRBD1 or TRBD2 (5 bases each). The end of the DNA is better explained by TRBJ2-5, so the J call may be wrong. From germline, CDR1 is MNHEY and CDR2 SMNVEV (reference sequence). The CDR3 is 16 residues long. The CDR3 is CASRGHGDPKGETQYF. CDR3 nucleotides: TGTGCCAGCAGAGGCCACGGGGACCCTAAAGGGGAGACCCAGTACTTC.

The chain combines TRBV5-1 with TRBJ1-6, with TRBD1 matching 8 bases. J gave up 8 bases and V 4 bases, and 8 bases lay outside the gene matches. The CDR3 is 15 residues long. From germline, CDR1 is SGHRS and CDR2 YFSETQ. CDR3 sequence reads: CASSPPGTGDSPLHF. The CDR3 nucleotides are TGCGCCAGCAGCCCACCCGGGACAGGAGATTCACCCCTCCACTTT.

The chain employs TRBV4-3 and TRBJ2-3, with unresolved D. The germline V gene has CDR1 LGHNA and CDR2 YSLEER. The CDR3 spans 17 residues. The V end was cut by 0 bases, the J end by 3 bases, with 16 bases between. The CDR3: CASSQDLSGLRTDTQYF. The CDR3 DNA reads TGCGCCAGCAGCCAAGATTTGAGTGGATTACGTACAGATACGCAGTATTTT.

The table lists this clonotype with a few counts. The gene calls are TRBV6-2 or TRBV6-3 and TRBJ2-1; 7 nucleotides agree with TRBD2. CDR1 MNHEY and CDR2 SVGEGT come from the germline V gene. CDR3 length: 17 residues. V shed 0 bases, J shed 3 bases, and the junction held 8 bases outside the gene matches. CDR3 nucleotide sequence: TGTGCCAGCAGTTACTCACCCTGGGCGGGGGTCTACAATGAGCAGTTCTTC. Protein sequence: CASSYSPWAGVYNEQFF.

This chain uses TRBV20-1 with TRBJ2-5; 7 positions agree with TRBD2. V trimming: 6 bases; J trimming: 3 bases; junction bases outside the gene matches: 10. This CDR3 has 14 residues. Germline CDR1 DFQATT, CDR2 SNEGSKA (reference sequence). CDR3 in DNA: TGCAGTGCCATAGCCCCTACTAGCGAAGAGACCCAGTACTTC. Its protein product is CSAIAPTSEETQYF.

The chain carries TRBV5-1 and TRBJ2-7; 7 bases are a match to TRBD1. The germline V gene encodes CDR1 SGHRS and CDR2 YFSETQ. The CDR3 loop spans 14 amino acids. After removal of 4 bases from V and 2 bases from J, the junction contained 6 bases not matched to a gene. The DNA for the CDR3 is TGCGCCAGCAGCAACCCCGACAGGGCCTACGAGCAGTACTTC. It encodes CASSNPDRAYEQYF.

This chain uses TRBV28 with TRBJ2-7; 11 positions agree with TRBD1. Germline assignment: CDR1 MDHEN and CDR2 SYDVKM. This CDR3 region has 15 residues. V gave up 6 bases and J gave up 2 bases; unmatched junction bases: 6. The CDR3 is CASSTPGQGAYEQYF. The CDR3 DNA reads TGTGCCAGCAGCACTCCGGGACAGGGGGCCTACGAGCAGTACTTC.

This clonotype was seen more than once but under ten times. V usage is TRBV10-3 and J usage is TRBJ2-5; D is perhaps TRBD1 (5 bases). The V and J ends lost 0 bases and 4 bases respectively, with 9 bases between them. Looked up from germline, CDR1 is ENHRY and CDR2 is SYGVKD. This CDR3 has 14 amino acids. CDR3 DNA sequence: TGTGCCATCAGTGAGTCAACAGGACCAGAGACCCAGTACTTC. It specifies CAISESTGPETQYF.

The chain combines TRBV12-3 or TRBV12-4 with TRBJ2-6; 11 positions match TRBD1. Trimming at V came to 2 bases and at J to 4 bases, leaving 10 bases not matched to a gene. CDR3 length: 19 amino acids. The DNA of the CDR3 is TGTGCCAGCAGTTTAACGAACCGGGACAGGGGGTCCGGGGCCAACGTCCTGACTTTC. Residues: CASSLTNRDRGSGANVLTF.

To note about this clonotype: This could be a read error, since a much larger clone is one nucleotide away. CDR3 nucleotides: TGTGCCAGCAGCGGGGACAGCTCCTACGAGCAGTACTTC. Protein product: CASSGDSSYEQYF. The rearrangement links TRBV27 to TRBJ2-7, with 7 bases fitting TRBD1. The CDR3 sequence is 13 residues long. V lost 6 bases, J lost 0 bases, and 2 bases stayed unmatched. The germline gives CDR1 MNHEY, CDR2 SMNVEV (reference sequence).

The J gene is TRBJ2-7, the V gene TRBV29-1; 11 bases match TRBD1. The CDR3 is 16 amino acids. J lost 2 bases, V lost 6 bases, and 12 bases had no gene match. CDR1 is SQVTM, CDR2 ANQGSEA, per germline. In DNA form, the CDR3 reads TGCAGCGTGGGGCCGGGACAGGGGGTAATCACCTACGAGCAGTACTTC. It translates to CSVGPGQGVITYEQYF.

This chain links TRBV6-1 with TRBJ2-7; TRBD2 agrees at 9 bases. Unmatched junction bases numbered 11, after V lost 8 bases and J lost 6 bases. The CDR3 totals 14 residues. The V gene's germline CDR1 is MNHNS and CDR2 SASEGT. The CDR3 is CASFSGSHPPEQYF. The CDR3 DNA is TGTGCCAGCTTTAGCGGGAGTCATCCCCCCGAGCAGTACTTC.

This clonotype came up a few times. The rearrangement links TRBV7-3 to TRBJ2-3, with TRBD2 matching 10 bases. There are 17 residues in the CDR3. Germline trimming cut 5 bases from V and 2 bases from J; bases unmatched to any gene: 10. The germline V gene encodes CDR1 SGHTA and CDR2 FQGTGA. The CDR3 loop reads CASSPYLAGVNTDTQYF. The CDR3 DNA reads TGTGCCAGCAGCCCCTACCTAGCGGGAGTCAACACAGATACGCAGTATTTT.

In this sample, this clonotype turned up a few times. The V call is TRBV7-3, the J call TRBJ2-1; 8 positions match TRBD2. The CDR3 is 15 residues long. Germline V CDR1 and CDR2: SGHTA, FQGTGA. Trimming took 6 bases from V and 0 from J; bases not matched to a gene: 4. CDR3 nucleotides: TGTGCCAGCAGAGTAGCGGGAAGCTCCTACAATGAGCAGTTCTTC. Protein sequence: CASRVAGSSYNEQFF. Filled out from reference TRBV7-3 and TRBJ2-1, the complete variable domain reads GAGVSQTPSNKVTEKGKYVELRCDPISGHTALYWYRQSLGQGPEFLIYFQGTGAADDSGLPNDRFFAVRPEGSVSTLKIQRTERGDSAVYLCASRVAGSSYNEQFFGPGTRLTVL.

The J gene is TRBJ1-2, the V gene TRBV7-9; 12 nucleotides align to TRBD1. Unmatched junction bases numbered 8, after V lost 5 bases and J lost 4 bases. This CDR3 spans 16 amino acids. Germline CDR1 is SEHNR and CDR2 is FQNEAQ (reference sequence). The CDR3 coding sequence is TGTGCCAGCAGCATTGGGACAGGGGGCTCCGTCTATGGCTACACCTTC. Translating gives CASSIGTGGSVYGYTF.

V is TRBV3-1 and J is TRBJ1-1; D might be TRBD1 (6 bases). Looked up from germline, CDR1 is LGHDT and CDR2 is YNNKEL (reference sequence). This CDR3 is 15 amino acids long. V dropped 3 bases and J dropped 3 bases, with 14 bases sitting between them. The CDR3 sequence is CASSQGTPLDTEAFF. CDR3 bases: TGTGCCAGCAGCCAGGGGACACCCCTGGACACTGAAGCTTTCTTT.